This TCR beta chain was sequenced in a study of CD8 T cells in Susac syndrome. As to this clonotype: Its antigen is as yet unknown.

The RNA input was roughly 0.45 to 1 ug, and it was reverse transcribed with random hexamers. TCRdb recomputed calls from the immunoSEQ multiplex PCR reads with MiXCR, one row per CDR3 protein. The data contain some 140,000 distinct CDR3 sequences, over 80% of them singletons. Peripheral blood CD8+ and CD4+ T cells were profiled by TCR beta sequencing. TEMRA cells were FACS-enriched, while CD8+ and CD4+ T cells were negatively isolated. The V gene end was trimmed by 7 bases and the J gene end by 0 bases; junction bases not matched to a gene: 8. CDR3 size: 15 residues. Per the germline V gene, CDR1 is LNHDA and CDR2 is SQIVND (reference sequence). Study outcomes and limitations: It was acknowledged in the study that its TCR sequencing and HLA analysis involved a relatively small number of individuals.

This chain links TRBV19 with TRBJ1-1; 7 nucleotides line up with TRBD1. This receptor was obtained from a human donor with multiple sclerosis. Sequencing was performed on CD8+ T cells from PBMCs. CDR3 sequence: CASTEGGGMNTEAFF. The CDR3 coding sequence is TGTGCCAGTACCGAGGGAGGGGGCATGAACACTGAAGCTTTCTTT.